The rows below give T cell receptor beta chains drawn from one sample of a study of cytomegalovirus exposure and HLA in healthy donors. Profiled with immunoSEQ multiplex PCR; TCRdb holds only in-frame clones, not every one. The sample yields 100,000 or so clones, roughly three quarters seen once. The sequenced sample was PBMCs. The receptor source for this set is a man aged 25 to 45 in good health and CMV-seronegative. Both conserved end residues are part of each CDR3. D genes are given only for firm matches. Size is stated for part of the rows, as once, few or many counts, or as a class when the clone is expanded.

NA,TRBJ1-2,TRBD1,TRBV5-1,TGCGCCAGCAGCTGGGGGGACAGTATTAACGGCTACACCTTC,CASSWGDSINGYTF
NA,TRBJ1-2,NA,TRBV5-5,TGTGCCAGCAGCTTTCTAGGCAGCTATGGCTACACCTTC,CASSFLGSYGYTF
NA,TRBJ2-1,TRBD1,TRBV29-1,TGCAGCGCCGTAGGACAGGGGGCAAGCAATGAGCAGTTCTTC,CSAVGQGASNEQFF
NA,TRBJ2-7,TRBD1,TRBV11-1,TGTGCCAGCAGCTTCACCGGGACAGGGGCCTACGAGCAGTACTTC,CASSFTGTGAYEQYF
NA,TRBJ2-1,TRBD2,TRBV5-8,TGTGCCAGCACCGGGAGGGCTTACAATGAGCAGTTCTTC,CASTGRAYNEQFF
NA,TRBJ2-1,TRBD2,TRBV7-3,TGTGCCAGCAGTCGAAGCGGGGCTTACAATGAGCAGTTCTTC,CASSRSGAYNEQFF
NA,TRBJ2-5,NA,TRBV30,TGTGCCTCGGTCGTGTCAGCAACCCCAGGGACCCAGTACTTC,CASVVSATPGTQYF
NA,TRBJ1-2,TRBD1,TRBV19,TGTGCCAGTAGCCAACAGGGGGCCTGGGGCGGCTACACCTTC,CASSQQGAWGGYTF
NA,TRBJ2-3,NA,TRBV9,TGTGCCAGCAGCGTACACCCGGGGTATCAAGATACGCAGTATTTT,CASSVHPGYQDTQYF
NA,TRBJ2-3,NA,TRBV2,TGTGCCAGCAGTGTCCGGGGATCCTACACAGATACGCAGTATTTT,CASSVRGSYTDTQYF
NA,TRBJ2-1,NA,TRBV7-2,TGTGCCAGCAGCTTAGGCAGGTGGAATGAGCAGTTCTTC,CASSLGRWNEQFF
NA,TRBJ1-2,TRBD1,TRBV29-1,TGCAGCGTTGACGGGCAAACGGGGACAGATGTCTACACCTTC,CSVDGQTGTDVYTF
NA,TRBJ1-1,NA,TRBV29-1,TGCAGCGGACTCCCGTTGGGGAACACTGAAGCTTTCTTT,CSGLPLGNTEAFF
NA,TRBJ2-1,TRBD2,TRBV28,TGTGCCAGCAGTTTATGGACCCTAGCGGGAGGGCCAGGGGAGCAGTTCTTC,CASSLWTLAGGPGEQFF
NA,TRBJ1-2,NA,TRBV29-1,TGCAGCGTTACAGGGTCGCATGGCTACACCTTC,CSVTGSHGYTF
NA,TRBJ2-1,TRBD2,TRBV5-1,TGCGCCAGCAGCGGGACTAGCCAAAACAATGAGCAGTTCTTC,CASSGTSQNNEQFF
once,TRBJ2-1,NA,TRBV30,TGTGCCTGGAGTGTAGGGGGACCTTTGAGGAATGAGCAGTTCTTC,CAWSVGGPLRNEQFF